The subject of this entry is one TCR beta chain. The sample comes from a study of blood T cell repertoires in COVID-19. As processed by the authors: Amplification of reference gene primers provided the estimated nucleated cell counts. Only in-frame clones appear in the TCRdb table, and some are missing; sequencing was by immunoSEQ multiplex PCR. D and trimming were read from the DNA, whereas the V and J calls and clone size are those reported in that table. This repertoire shows about 70,000 clones, approximately 85% found once; its top ten account for roughly 5.5%. V was pared by 4 bases and J by 5 bases, with 2 bases of the junction left unmatched. Germline V gives CDR1 SGHAT, CDR2 FQDESV (reference sequence). The CDR3 has 13 amino acids.

This chain uses TRBV11-1 with TRBJ2-5; 9 bases are a match to TRBD2. The receptor was derived from a man at least 80 years old with acute or convalescent COVID-19. The specimen was peripheral blood. The CDR3 region has the DNA TGTGCCAGCAGCTCCACTAGCGGGGAGACCCAGTACTTC. This gives the protein CASSSTSGETQYF.